These 22 T cell receptor beta chains originate from one sample sequenced in a study of OX40 agonist ivuxolimab in advanced cancers. The data were produced by immunoSEQ multiplex PCR, yet TCRdb's version contains in-frame clones alone and is incomplete. The table shows tens of thousands of clones, with approximately 89% occurring only once. This sample comprised CD4+ or CD8+ T cells sorted from blood, obtained in a trial of the OX40 agonist ivuxolimab. The receptors here all came from an adult with an advanced solid tumor such as melanoma, head and neck, liver or kidney cancer.

CDR3 sequence reads: CASSFSGHPEAFF. Written as DNA, the CDR3 is TGTGCCAGCAGCTTTAGCGGGCATCCTGAAGCTTTCTTT. This chain uses TRBV11-2 with TRBJ1-1; no clear D gene. The CDR3 totals 13 residues. Germline V gene data show CDR1 as SGHAT and CDR2 as FQNNGV. Trimming pared 3 bases from V and 6 bases from J, leaving 11 bases between.

V usage is TRBV28 and J usage is TRBJ2-1; D gene ambiguous. The ends were cut back, 7 bases at V and 5 bases at J, with 15 bases in the middle. The CDR3 has 14 residues. CDR1 MDHEN and CDR2 SYDVKM come from the germline V gene. The CDR3 loop is CASTQWGSDNEQFF. In nucleotides, the CDR3 is TGTGCCAGCACCCAATGGGGATCTGACAATGAGCAGTTCTTC.

The chain carries TRBV28 and TRBJ1-3, with TRBD1 as a possible D gene (5 bases). V was pared by 6 bases and J by 2 bases, with 17 bases between. Germline V gene data show CDR1 as MDHEN and CDR2 as SYDVKM. The CDR3 loop spans 16 amino acids. CDR3: CASSPGGQVAGNTIYF. CDR3 DNA: TGTGCCAGCAGCCCGGGGGGTCAAGTGGCTGGAAACACCATATATTTT.

V gene TRBV4-1 combines with J gene TRBJ1-1, with 7 bases fitting TRBD1. Trimming took 0 bases from V and 4 from J; bases not matched to a gene: 8. The length of the CDR3 is 16 residues. Germline CDR1 MGHRA, CDR2 YSYEKL. The CDR3 sequence is CASSQDRAPGGTEAFF. CDR3 DNA: TGCGCCAGCAGCCAAGACCGGGCGCCAGGGGGCACTGAAGCTTTCTTT.

The chain carries TRBV7-2 and TRBJ1-3; 7 nucleotides match TRBD1. This CDR3 spans 14 amino acids. CDR1 and CDR2 from the germline V gene are SGHTA and FQGNSA. V was clipped by 5 bases and J by 8 bases; unmatched bases: 9. The CDR3 loop reads CASSRRTGGDTIYF. CDR3 nucleotide sequence: TGTGCCAGCAGCAGACGGACAGGAGGGGACACCATATATTTT.

V is TRBV5-1 and J is TRBJ1-1; a weak D match, TRBD1 (6 bases). The germline V gene encodes CDR1 SGHRS and CDR2 YFSETQ. The V gene lost 4 bases and the J gene lost 3 bases, with 13 bases spanning the gap. This CDR3 comprises 14 residues. In DNA, the CDR3 is TGCGCCAGCAGCCGGGGGGCGGGGGACACTGAAGCTTTCTTT. Translating gives CASSRGAGDTEAFF.

The chain links TRBV6-1 to TRBJ2-3; D remains ambiguous. Germline loops: CDR1 MNHNS, CDR2 SASEGT. The CDR3 is 13 residues long. The V end was cut by 5 bases, the J end by 12 bases, with 18 bases between. CDR3 nucleotides: TGTGCCAGCAGTCGAGACATCGGATCTTTCCAGTATTTT. Amino acid sequence: CASSRDIGSFQYF.

This sequence joins TRBV28 and TRBJ2-3, with 8 bases aligning to TRBD2. The germline CDR1 and CDR2 sequences are MDHEN and SYDVKM. V lost 5 bases to trimming and J lost 0 bases; unmatched junction nucleotides: 13. This CDR3 contains 18 residues. The CDR3 nucleotides are TGTGCCAGCAGTCTTTTACGCCGTAGCGGGATTAGCACAGATACGCAGTATTTT. This sequence encodes CASSLLRRSGISTDTQYF. Combining the CDR3 with reference TRBV28 and TRBJ2-3 gives the whole variable domain DVKVTQSSRYLVKRTGEKVFLECVQDMDHENMFWYRQDPGLGLRLIYFSYDVKMKEKGDIPEGYSVSREKKERFSLILESASTNQTSMYLCASSLLRRSGISTDTQYFGPGTRLTVL.

Here the CDR3 DNA reads TGCGCCAGCAGGACGACAGGGAATCCCTCCTACGAGCAGTACTTC. This codes for CASRTTGNPSYEQYF. The chain carries TRBV4-1 and TRBJ2-7; TRBD1 aligns across 7 bases. Germline-derived CDR1 and CDR2 are MGHRA and YSYEKL. The CDR3 totals 15 residues. The V gene end was trimmed by 6 bases and the J gene end by 0 bases; junction bases not matched to a gene: 8.

This rearrangement joins TRBV10-1 to TRBJ2-3, with unresolved D. V was pared by 2 bases and J by 5 bases, with 2 bases between. Germline-derived CDR1 and CDR2 are WNHNN and SYGVQD (reference sequence). This CDR3 comprises 11 residues. The CDR3 DNA reads TGCGCCAGCAGTGAGAGAGATACGCAGTATTTT. Protein: CASSERDTQYF.

This clone has only one observation. This rearrangement joins TRBV27 to TRBJ1-3, with 7 bases matching TRBD1. V trimming: 4 bases; J trimming: 4 bases; junction bases outside the gene matches: 4. The CDR3 has 14 amino acids. The germline V gene has CDR1 MNHEY and CDR2 SMNVEV (reference sequence). The CDR3 here is CASSSLGQGNTIYF. In DNA, the CDR3 is TGTGCCAGCAGTTCCCTGGGACAGGGAAACACCATATATTTT.

The chain employs TRBV5-1 and TRBJ2-7; 10 bases map to TRBD2. The CDR3 consists of 14 residues. The ends lost 7 bases at V and 0 bases at J; junction bases unmatched: 4. Germline assignment: CDR1 SGHRS and CDR2 YFSETQ. The CDR3 coding sequence is TGCGCCAGCCAGTCTAGCGGGAGCTCCTACGAGCAGTACTTC. This encodes CASQSSGSSYEQYF.

This clone was seen just once. The chain is built from TRBV7-9 and TRBJ2-5, with a tentative D call TRBD1 (5 bases). The V gene's germline CDR1 is SEHNR and CDR2 FQNEAQ (reference sequence). Trimming left V 4 bases short and J 7 bases short, with 13 bases between. CDR3 length equals 13 residues. The CDR3 region has the DNA TGTGCCAGCAGCTCAGAAGGGGTCCGGACCCAGTACTTC. It is translated as CASSSEGVRTQYF.

This chain links TRBV5-6 with TRBJ2-2; no definite D call. CDR1 SGHDT and CDR2 YYEEEE come from the germline V gene. The V end was cut by 4 bases, the J end by 9 bases, with 7 bases between. The length of the CDR3 is 11 residues. CDR3 in DNA: TGTGCCAGCAGCCGCAGGAGGGAGCTGTTTTTT. This codes for CASSRRRELFF. Combining the CDR3 with reference TRBV5-6 and TRBJ2-2 gives the whole variable domain DAGVTQSPTHLIKTRGQQVTLRCSPKSGHDTVSWYQQALGQGPQFIFQYYEEEERQRGNFPDRFSGHQFPNYSSELNVNALLLGDSALYLCASSRRRELFFGEGSRLTVL.

The table lists this clone with a few counts. The chain couples TRBV19 to TRBJ1-1; D is unclear. Trimming removed 3 bases from V and 8 bases from J, with 16 bases in between. The CDR3 contains 14 residues. Germline V lookup: CDR1 LNHDA, CDR2 SQIVND (reference sequence). CDR3 in DNA: TGTGCCAGTAGTATCCGAGGGCCCCCAGCGGAAGCTTTCTTT. Translating it yields CASSIRGPPAEAFF.

The chain employs TRBV5-1 and TRBJ2-7; the match to TRBD2 covers 10 bases. There are 15 residues in the CDR3. Germline V lookup: CDR1 SGHRS, CDR2 YFSETQ. Losses at the gene ends were 0 bases for V and 3 bases for J; bases not matched to a gene: 3. The CDR3 coding sequence is TGCGCCAGCAGCTTGGAGGCTAGCGGGAGCTACGAGCAGTACTTC. Translating it yields CASSLEASGSYEQYF.

The rearrangement joins TRBV19 to TRBJ2-6; D gene ambiguous. The V gene's germline CDR1 is LNHDA and CDR2 SQIVND (reference sequence). This CDR3 has 16 amino acids. The V gene lost 3 bases and the J gene lost 3 bases, with 12 bases spanning the gap. CDR3 sequence (DNA): TGTGCCAGTAGTATGGACGGGTCTTTTGGGGCCAACGTCCTGACTTTC. Translation gives CASSMDGSFGANVLTF.

This clone was seen only once. V is TRBV25-1 and J is TRBJ2-2; 9 bases line up with TRBD1. V gave up 6 bases and J gave up 7 bases; unmatched junction bases: 6. Germline V gene sequence: CDR1 MGHDK, CDR2 SYGVNS. The CDR3 has 14 residues. The CDR3 bases are TGTGCCAGCAGGAAGACAGGGGGAATCGGGGAGCTGTTTTTT. This sequence encodes CASRKTGGIGELFF.

This rearrangement joins TRBV19 to TRBJ1-3; weak D call: TRBD1 (5 bases). The CDR3 extends over 14 amino acids. Germline V gene sequence: CDR1 LNHDA, CDR2 SQIVND (reference sequence). Deletions cut 9 bases from V and 0 bases from J, with 12 bases between. The CDR3 loop reads CASGPTVSGNTIYF. The CDR3 DNA reads TGTGCCAGCGGGCCGACAGTCTCTGGAAACACCATATATTTT.

The CDR3 DNA sequence: TGTGCCAGCTCCCCCGGGACTAGCGGGAGAGAGACCCAGTACTTC. It codes for CASSPGTSGRETQYF. The chain has TRBV18 and TRBJ2-5; 14 bases are a match to TRBD2. The CDR3 consists of 15 residues. V lost 6 bases to trimming and J lost 4 bases; unmatched junction nucleotides: 4. Germline V CDR1 and CDR2: KGHSH, LQKENI. Looking up the rest from reference TRBV18 and TRBJ2-5 gives the full variable domain: NAGVMQNPRHLVRRRGQEARLRCSPMKGHSHVYWYRQLPEEGLKFMVYLQKENIIDESGMPKERFSAEFPKEGPSILRIQQVVRGDSAAYFCASSPGTSGRETQYFGPGTRLLVL.

V gene TRBV7-8 combines with J gene TRBJ2-7; possible D gene TRBD1, 6 bases. V dropped 2 bases and J dropped 4 bases, with 12 bases sitting between them. The CDR3 is made up of 14 amino acids. Looked up from germline, CDR1 is SGHVS and CDR2 is FQNEAQ. Here the CDR3 reads CASSLRTEIYEQYF. For the CDR3, the DNA is TGTGCCAGCAGCTTAAGGACAGAAATTTACGAGCAGTACTTC.

This chain connects TRBV4-2 to TRBJ1-3; TRBD1 is a possible D gene (6 bases). Germline values: CDR1 LGHNA, CDR2 YNFKEQ. V shed 1 base and J shed 5 bases, with 18 bases lying between them. The CDR3 has 17 residues. The CDR3 sequence: CASSQALDRLARNTIYF. DNA of the CDR3: TGTGCCAGCAGCCAAGCGCTCGACAGGCTTGCCCGAAACACCATATATTTT.